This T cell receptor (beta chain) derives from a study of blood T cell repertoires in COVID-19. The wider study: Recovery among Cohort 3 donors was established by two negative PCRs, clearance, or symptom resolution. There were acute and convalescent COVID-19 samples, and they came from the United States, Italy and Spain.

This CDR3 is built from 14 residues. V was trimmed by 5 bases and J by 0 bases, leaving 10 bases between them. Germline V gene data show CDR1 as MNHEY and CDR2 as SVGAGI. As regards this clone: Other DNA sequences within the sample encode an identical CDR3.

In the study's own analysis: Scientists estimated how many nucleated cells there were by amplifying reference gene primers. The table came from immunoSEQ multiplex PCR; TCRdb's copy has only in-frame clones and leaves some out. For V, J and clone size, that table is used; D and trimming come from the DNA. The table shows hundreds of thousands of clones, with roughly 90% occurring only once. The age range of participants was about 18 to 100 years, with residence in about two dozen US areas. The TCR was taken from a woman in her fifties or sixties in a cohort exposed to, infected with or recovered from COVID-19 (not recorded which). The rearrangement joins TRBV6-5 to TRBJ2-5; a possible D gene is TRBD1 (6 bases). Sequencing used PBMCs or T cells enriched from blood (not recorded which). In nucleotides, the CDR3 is TGTGCCAGCAGTCCGGACAGATACCAAGAGACCCAGTACTTC. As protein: CASSPDRYQETQYF.